This passage covers 17 T cell receptor beta chains from one sample sequenced in a study of cytomegalovirus exposure and HLA in healthy donors. Primers for the PCR totalled 60 Vbeta and 13 Jbeta. Produced via immunoSEQ multiplex PCR; TCRdb's table is partial and in-frame only. The repertoire holds some 270,000 clones, with around 90% as singletons. Sequenced material: PBMCs. These receptors were collected from a girl aged 2 to 9 in good health and CMV-seronegative.

The J gene is TRBJ2-3, the V gene TRBV30, with 10 bases lining up with TRBD2. The CDR3 totals 18 residues. V dropped 0 bases and J dropped 3; count of bases not matched to a gene: 12. Germline values: CDR1 GTSNPN, CDR2 SVGIG (reference sequence). The CDR3 reads CAWSVRGAGGPGTDTQYF. Written as DNA, the CDR3 is TGTGCCTGGAGTGTTCGGGGAGCGGGAGGGCCTGGGACAGATACGCAGTATTTT. Combining the CDR3 with reference TRBV30 and TRBJ2-3 gives the whole variable domain SQTIHQWPATLVQPVGSPLSLECTVEGTSNPNLYWYRQAAGRGLQLLFYSVGIGQISSEVPQNLSASRPQDRQFILSSKKLLLSDSGFYLCAWSVRGAGGPGTDTQYFGPGTRLTVL.

The gene calls are TRBV6-5 and TRBJ2-2, with TRBD1 identical over 9 bases. The germline V gene has CDR1 MNHEY and CDR2 SVGAGI. There are 14 residues in the CDR3. V dropped 5 bases and J dropped 10; count of bases not matched to a gene: 8. For the CDR3, the DNA is TGTGCCAGCAGTCGGGACAGGGCCGAGGTGGAGCTGTTTTTT. Residues: CASSRDRAEVELFF.

The chain employs TRBV5-4 and TRBJ1-1, with D uncertain. Trimming stripped 3 bases from V and 8 bases from J, with 11 bases between. The CDR3 runs to 12 residues. Germline V gene data show CDR1 as SGHNT and CDR2 as YYREEE (reference sequence). The CDR3 spells CASSSGLVEAFF. The CDR3 nucleotides read TGTGCCAGCAGCTCCGGACTGGTGGAAGCTTTCTTT.

V usage is TRBV5-1 and J usage is TRBJ2-5; 10 nucleotides match TRBD1. Germline CDR1 reads SGHRS; CDR2 reads YFSETQ. The CDR3 loop spans 16 amino acids. V was clipped by 4 bases and J by 5 bases; unmatched bases: 11. The CDR3 reads CASSSGTRDRGETQYF. DNA for the CDR3: TGCGCCAGCAGCAGCGGAACCCGGGACAGGGGCGAGACCCAGTACTTC.

The rearrangement links TRBV19 to TRBJ1-2; the D gene is possibly TRBD1 (5 bases). CDR3 length: 20 residues. With 7 bases removed from V and 2 bases from J, the gap between germline ends came to 32 bases. CDR1 is LNHDA, CDR2 SQIVND, per germline (reference sequence). The CDR3 DNA is TGTGCCAGTAAAGGGTCGGGCAGGGTGACCGGTAGACTTCGGAACTATGGCTACACCTTC. Its protein is CASKGSGRVTGRLRNYGYTF.

This clone was counted a single time. The chain has TRBV5-1 and TRBJ2-1, with 11 bases lining up with TRBD2. The CDR3 totals 15 residues. V gave up 3 bases and J gave up 5 bases; unmatched junction bases: 4. The germline CDR1 and CDR2 sequences are SGHRS and YFSETQ. CDR3 loop: CASSSLAGEHNEQFF. The CDR3 bases are TGCGCCAGCAGCTCACTAGCGGGGGAGCACAATGAGCAGTTCTTC.

J is TRBJ2-7 and V is TRBV6-1, with D possibly TRBD1 on 5 matching bases. Trimming pared 6 bases from V and 2 bases from J, leaving 11 bases between. Germline V gene sequence: CDR1 MNHNS, CDR2 SASEGT. CDR3 size: 13 residues. CDR3 protein: CASRYSGTYEQYF. The CDR3 DNA reads TGTGCCAGCAGGTATTCAGGGACCTACGAGCAGTACTTC.

The chain joins TRBV30 to TRBJ2-7, with a weak D call TRBD1 (7 bases). This CDR3 is built from 12 residues. From germline, CDR1 is GTSNPN and CDR2 SVGIG (reference sequence). The ends were cut back, 4 bases at V and 6 bases at J, with 13 bases in the middle. CDR3 protein: CAWNRQGLEQYF. CDR3 DNA: TGTGCCTGGAATAGACAGGGACTCGAGCAGTACTTC.

In this sample, this clone turned up once. J is TRBJ1-2 and V is TRBV5-1; 7 nucleotides align to TRBD1. V was clipped by 0 bases and J by 5 bases; unmatched bases: 7. This CDR3 contains 15 residues. Germline V gene lookup returns CDR1 SGHRS and CDR2 YFSETQ. The CDR3 sequence is CASSLDYRGPYGYTF. Written as DNA, the CDR3 is TGCGCCAGCAGCTTGGATTACAGGGGACCTTATGGCTACACCTTC. The variable domain in full, with the rest retrieved from reference TRBV5-1 and TRBJ1-2, is KAGVTQTPRYLIKTRGQQVTLSCSPISGHRSVSWYQQTPGQGLQFLFEYFSETQRNKGNFPGRFSGRQFSNSRSEMNVSTLELGDSALYLCASSLDYRGPYGYTFGSGTRLTVV.

This clone has a single count. The chain couples TRBV15 to TRBJ2-3; 7 bases fit TRBD1. V shed 1 base and J 5 bases; nucleotides not matched to a gene: 3. Looked up from germline, CDR1 is LNHNV and CDR2 is YYDKDF (reference sequence). This CDR3 has 14 residues. The CDR3 DNA is TGTGCCACCAGCAGAGTGCAGGGGGAAGATACGCAGTATTTT. Residues: CATSRVQGEDTQYF. The full variable domain, its missing parts supplied by reference TRBV15 and TRBJ2-3, is DAMVIQNPRYQVTQFGKPVTLSCSQTLNHNVMYWYQQKSSQAPKLLFHYYDKDFNNEADTPDNFQSRRPNTSFCFLDIRSPGLGDTAMYLCATSRVQGEDTQYFGPGTRLTVL.

The chain recombines TRBV27 with TRBJ2-3; 14 bases agree with TRBD2. Trimming cost V 7 bases and J 0 bases; bases outside gene matches: 12. The CDR3 contains 19 residues. Germline CDR1 and CDR2: MNHEY and SMNVEV (reference sequence). CDR3 protein: CASMVRLAGGFGSTDTQYF. CDR3 DNA sequence: TGTGCCAGCATGGTGCGACTAGCGGGGGGGTTTGGTAGCACAGATACGCAGTATTTT.

The chain links TRBV27 to TRBJ1-1, with D possibly being TRBD1 (5 bases). Germline V gene lookup returns CDR1 MNHEY and CDR2 SMNVEV (reference sequence). The CDR3 sequence is 13 residues long. V lost 0 bases and J lost 13, with 15 bases in between. This chain's CDR3 is CASSLSPPREVFF. The CDR3, as DNA: TGTGCCAGCAGTTTATCCCCCCCCAGGGAGGTTTTCTTT.

The chain carries TRBV7-9 and TRBJ2-4; 7 bases agree with TRBD2. With 6 bases clipped from V and 8 bases from J, the junction kept 7 bases outside the gene matches. The CDR3 length is 13 residues. The germline CDR1 and CDR2 sequences are SEHNR and FQNEAQ (reference sequence). This CDR3 is CASRSSGGDIQYF. CDR3 DNA: TGTGCCAGCAGATCCAGTGGGGGGGACATTCAGTACTTC. Looking up the rest from reference TRBV7-9 and TRBJ2-4 gives the full variable domain: DTGVSQNPRHKITKRGQNVTFRCDPISEHNRLYWYRQTLGQGPEFLTYFQNEAQLEKSRLLSDRFSAERPKGSFSTLEIQRTEQGDSAMYLCASRSSGGDIQYFGAGTRLSVL.

This sequence joins TRBV19 and TRBJ2-7; 8 nucleotides agree with TRBD1. The CDR3 is 14 residues long. J gave up 4 bases and V 5 bases, and 7 bases lay outside the gene matches. Looked up from germline, CDR1 is LNHDA and CDR2 is SQIVND (reference sequence). The CDR3 region is CASSRPGGWYEQYF. In DNA, the CDR3 is TGTGCCAGTAGTCGCCCAGGGGGCTGGTACGAGCAGTACTTC.

J is TRBJ2-7 and V is TRBV5-4, with 12 bases identical to TRBD1. CDR3 length: 16 residues. Germline V gene lookup returns CDR1 SGHNT and CDR2 YYREEE (reference sequence). V was clipped by 2 bases and J by 6 bases; unmatched bases: 9. This chain's CDR3 is CASSLLPGQGAREQYF. In nucleotides, the CDR3 is TGTGCCAGCAGCTTATTGCCGGGACAGGGGGCGCGCGAGCAGTACTTC.

This clone has just one count. The V gene is TRBV27, the J gene TRBJ2-3; 7 nucleotides agree with TRBD2. From germline, CDR1 is MNHEY and CDR2 SMNVEV (reference sequence). Trimming at V came to 4 bases and at J to 5 bases, leaving 6 bases not matched to a gene. The CDR3 is made up of 14 amino acids. In DNA form, the CDR3 reads TGTGCCAGCAGTTCCTCGGGGGGAGGAGATACGCAGTATTTT. Amino acids: CASSSSGGGDTQYF.

The chain combines TRBV6-6 with TRBJ2-1, with a tentative D call TRBD2 (6 bases). Germline CDR1 reads MNHNY; CDR2 reads SVGAGI (reference sequence). The CDR3 covers 12 residues. The ends were cut back, 4 bases at V and 9 bases at J, with 10 bases in the middle. The CDR3 DNA follows: TGTGCCAGCAGTTCCGGGACTTTTGAGCAGTTCTTC. This translates into CASSSGTFEQFF.